This record looks at one T cell receptor (beta chain) sequence and its context. TCRdb fed the 5' RACE reads into MiXCR, producing one record per CDR3 protein. The top ten hold roughly 1.5% of the sample, which has just under 650,000 distinct CDR3 sequences, roughly 6.6% seen once. These data belong to a study of identical twins. This sample was also put to use in a study of yellow fever vaccine responses in identical twins.

Sequenced: PBMCs. The sequence came from a woman aged 18-29 years in good health.

The CDR3 sequence: CASSLGEFNSPLHF. In nucleotides, the CDR3 is TGTGCCAGCAGCTTGGGGGAATTTAATTCACCCCTCCACTTT. V gene TRBV7-6 combines with J gene TRBJ1-6; D is perhaps TRBD1 (5 bases). CDR1 SGHVS and CDR2 FNYEAQ come from the germline V gene. There are 14 residues in the CDR3. The V gene lost 3 bases and the J gene lost 6 bases, with 9 bases spanning the gap.